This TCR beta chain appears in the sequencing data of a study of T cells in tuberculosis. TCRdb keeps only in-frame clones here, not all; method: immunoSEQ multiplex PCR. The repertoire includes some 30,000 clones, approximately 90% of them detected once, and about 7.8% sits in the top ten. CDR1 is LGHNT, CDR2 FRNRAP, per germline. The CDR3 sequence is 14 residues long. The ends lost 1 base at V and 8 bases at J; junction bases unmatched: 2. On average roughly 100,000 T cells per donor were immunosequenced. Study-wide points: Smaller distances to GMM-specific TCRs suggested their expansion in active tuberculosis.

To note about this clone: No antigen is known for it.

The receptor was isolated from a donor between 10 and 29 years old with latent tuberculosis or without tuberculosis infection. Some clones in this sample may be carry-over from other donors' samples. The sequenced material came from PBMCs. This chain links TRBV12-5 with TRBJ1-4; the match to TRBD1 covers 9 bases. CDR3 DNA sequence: TGTGCTAGTGGTTTGGCAGGACAGGGGGAAAAACTGTTTTTT. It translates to CASGLAGQGEKLFF.